This T cell receptor (beta chain) is from a study of CD8+ T cells in alopecia areata (dated by TCRdb to about 2018). A note on the overall study: The treated patients took part in an open-label pilot trial in which moderate-to-severe alopecia areata was treated with oral tofacitinib at 5 to 10 mg twice daily. Patients received tofacitinib for 6 to 18 months and were then followed off drug for 6 months to check for delayed response and recurrence. High-throughput TCRbeta sequencing was used to examine T cell clonal expansion in alopecia areata in both the C3H/HeJ mouse model and human patients. On the human side, TCRbeta sequencing was run on scalp tissue and on sorted CD4+ and CD8+ peripheral blood T cells from healthy controls and from alopecia areata patients with either patchy or totalis/universalis disease. Patients on tofacitinib were biopsied at baseline and after 4 and 24 weeks of treatment, and several of the patients also had a later scalp biopsy. Clonality in the scalp was compared among normal scalp (n=4), patchy alopecia areata scalp (n=8), and alopecia totalis/universalis scalp (n=8). RNA was obtained with the PAXgene miRNA kit for fixed scalp, the miRNeasy kit for PBMCs, and the RNeasy kit for mouse skin. TCRbeta CDR3 regions were amplified by immunoSEQ multiplex PCR using 35 Vbeta forward and 13 Jbeta reverse primers. The investigation overall reported the following: Resident alphabeta T cells in normal human skin are also sequenced, complicating scalp TCR repertoire analysis, unlike mouse skin dominated by gammadelta T cells. Compared with mice, TCR sequences shared between patients were less clear, possibly partly because of HLA diversity across the patient population. Higher clonality and more expanded CD8+ clones were observed in lesional scalp than in normal scalp, particularly in alopecia totalis/universalis, a finding suggestive of antigenic drive.

The protocol used for the library was the immunoSEQ multiplex PCR assay. To provide template for TCR sequencing, every sample had RNA extracted and reverse transcribed into cDNA. First-strand cDNA was synthesized with SuperScript III using a 2:1 mix of oligo-dT and random hexamers. A synthetic immune receptor repertoire was used to measure amplification bias, and any remaining bias was corrected computationally. For the original study's pipeline: Raw reads were preprocessed to remove errors, and CDR3 was defined by IMGT conventions from the conserved cysteine to phenylalanine. Clonality was computed as 1 minus the Shannon entropy, with the entropy normalized by log2 of the number of productive unique TCRs. Whether each scalp clone was CD4 or CD8 was inferred by checking scalp TCRbeta sequences against the CD4 and CD8 repertoires from sorted blood. In TCRdb, the immuneACCESS table is reduced to in-frame sequences with V and J assigned. These tables do not hold every clone; where another copy was compared, an unresolved V gene accounts for under half, and the others remain unexplained. V and J calls and clone size are copied from that table; D and trimming were computed from the DNA. This sample lists over 10,000 clones; roughly 65% were detected once. The leading ten clones occupy 20% to 25% of the sample.

CDR1 is given as SGDLS and CDR2 as YYNGEE, both from the germline V gene. Counted from cysteine to phenylalanine, this CDR3 has 15 amino acids. Just CDR3 DNA is preserved here, 45 bases in frame from base 1. Regarding this clone: This receptor's antigen is unknown. No base-level quality is on record; no much larger clone is a single base apart.

Lesional scalp punch biopsies and peripheral blood were obtained from alopecia areata patients. Human scalp biopsies were immediately fixed in PAXgene tissue containers. The chain couples TRBV9 to TRBJ2-5, with an unclear D gene assignment. The DNA end lines up better with TRBJ2-7; the J call may be wrong. The specimen sequenced was skin. The TCR originated in a human donor with alopecia areata. The DNA sequence is given as TGTGCCAGCAGCGTAGATCCGCTAGGGCCTTACGAGCAGTACTTC. The encoded protein is CASSVDPLGPYEQYF.